Given below is one TCR beta chain in context. The target of this receptor is not known. No base quality information exists; no much larger clone differs at one position. The CDR3, cysteine through phenylalanine, is 15 amino acids long. Left in the record is the CDR3 DNA by itself, 45 bases read in frame from the first base. V is reduced by 1 base and J by 2 bases, leaving a spacing of 9 bases between them. Based on the germline V gene (reference sequence), the CDR1 and CDR2 sequences are LGHDT and YNNKEL. The library relied on the immunoSEQ multiplex PCR assay. TCRdb took over this immuneACCESS table, retaining in-frame rearrangements with V and J assigned. Such tables are incomplete; in checked studies, under half of the missing clones stem from an unresolved V gene, and the remainder is unexplained. This sample is represented by roughly 88,000 clones; more than 85% of them were singletons. Around 1% of the sample is taken by the ten largest.

The data were taken from a study of control samples from healthy donors and cancer patients (dated by TCRdb to about 2020). The TCR was taken from a woman in her thirties in good health. Input material: blood. The sequence links TRBV3-1 (or the pseudogene TRBV3-2) to TRBJ1-5; TRBD1 is a possible D gene, resting on 5 matching bases. Here is the DNA: TGTGCCAGCAGCCAAGCAAGGGGTGGCAATCAGCCCCAGCATTTT. This encodes CASSQARGGNQPQHF.